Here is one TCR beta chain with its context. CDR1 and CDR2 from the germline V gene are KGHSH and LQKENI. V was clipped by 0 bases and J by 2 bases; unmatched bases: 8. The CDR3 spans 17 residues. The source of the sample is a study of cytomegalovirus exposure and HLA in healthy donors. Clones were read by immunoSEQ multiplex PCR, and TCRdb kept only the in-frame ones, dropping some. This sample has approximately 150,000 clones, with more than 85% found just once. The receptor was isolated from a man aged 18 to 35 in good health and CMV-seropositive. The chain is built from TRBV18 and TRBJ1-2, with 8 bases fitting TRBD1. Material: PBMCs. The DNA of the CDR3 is TGTGCCAGCTCACCACCGCGCGGGACAGGAGAGAACTATGGCTACACCTTC. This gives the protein CASSPPRGTGENYGYTF.